This T cell receptor (beta chain) was observed in a study of blood T cell repertoires in COVID-19. Study background: Nucleic acid was either cDNA or gDNA, and it came from T cells, B-cell-depleted T cells, or PBMCs.

Germline CDR1 is SGHRS and CDR2 is YFSETQ. This CDR3 region has 17 residues. V shed 4 bases, J shed 0 bases, and the junction held 4 bases outside the gene matches. Original processing notes: Amplification from reference gene primers served as the basis for estimated nucleated cell counts. Sequenced by immunoSEQ multiplex PCR; TCRdb stores in-frame clones only, minus some. V and J calls and clone size are those listed in that table; D and trimming were worked out from the DNA. Altogether around 330,000 clones are present, over 80% being singletons, with the ten largest covering 8% to 9%. Recruitment covered roughly 24 US areas and drew participants whose ages spanned roughly 18 to 89 years. Either two negative PCRs, clearance, or symptom resolution qualified Cohort 3 donors as recovered.

Sequencing was done on a sample of PBMCs or T cells enriched from blood (not recorded which). This sequence joins TRBV5-1 and TRBJ2-1; 13 bases fit TRBD2. This clonotype was obtained from a young woman who had recovered from COVID-19. The CDR3 sequence is CASSHGLAGASYNEQFF. The CDR3 nucleotides read TGCGCCAGCAGCCATGGACTAGCGGGAGCCTCCTACAATGAGCAGTTCTTC. The variable domain in full, with the rest retrieved from reference TRBV5-1 and TRBJ2-1, is KAGVTQTPRYLIKTRGQQVTLSCSPISGHRSVSWYQQTPGQGLQFLFEYFSETQRNKGNFPGRFSGRQFSNSRSEMNVSTLELGDSALYLCASSHGLAGASYNEQFFGPGTRLTVL.